This T cell receptor beta chain was found in a study of EBV T-cell therapy then PD-1 blockade in nasopharyngeal carcinoma. A note on this clone: Its target is unknown.

V was shortened by 6 bases and J by 0 bases, with 10 bases between the two germline ends. CDR1 is SGDLS and CDR2 is YYNGEE in the germline V gene. The CDR3 runs to 14 residues. Stated treatment: AdE1-LMPpoly-expanded autologous EBV-specific T-cell therapy followed by anti-PD-1 nivolumab. Assay: immunoSEQ multiplex PCR; the TCRdb copy retains only in-frame clones and omits some. Of tens of thousands of clones detected, 84% appear once; the ten largest clones hold approximately 30%. V is TRBV9 and J is TRBJ2-1; D is perhaps TRBD2 (5 bases). The sequence derives from a middle-aged man with nasopharyngeal carcinoma. This specimen was CD8+ T cells from blood, taken at approximately day 60 from a patient whose treatment included autologous EBV-specific T cells and nivolumab. This chain's CDR3 is CASNPGSSYNEQFF. CDR3 coding DNA: TGTGCCAGCAACCCGGGGAGCTCCTACAATGAGCAGTTCTTC. Full variable domain (outside the CDR3, taken from reference TRBV9 and TRBJ2-1): DSGVTQTPKHLITATGQRVTLRCSPRSGDLSVYWYQQSLDQGLQFLIQYYNGEERAKGNILERFSAQQFPDLHSELNLSSLELGDSALYFCASNPGSSYNEQFFGPGTRLTVL.